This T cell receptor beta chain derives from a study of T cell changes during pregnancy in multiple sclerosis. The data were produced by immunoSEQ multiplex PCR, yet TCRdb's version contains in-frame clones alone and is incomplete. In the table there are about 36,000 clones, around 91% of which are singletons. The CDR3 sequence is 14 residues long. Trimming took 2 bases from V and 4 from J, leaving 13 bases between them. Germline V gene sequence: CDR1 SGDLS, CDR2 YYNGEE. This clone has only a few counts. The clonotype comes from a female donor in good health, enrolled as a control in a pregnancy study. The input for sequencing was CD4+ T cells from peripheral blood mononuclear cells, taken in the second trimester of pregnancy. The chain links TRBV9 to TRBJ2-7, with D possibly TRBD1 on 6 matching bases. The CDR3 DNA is TGTGCCAGCAGCGTTGGCCAGGGGACGTACGAGCAGTACTTC. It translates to CASSVGQGTYEQYF.